This TCR beta chain is drawn from a study of blood T cell repertoires in COVID-19 (dated by TCRdb to the early 2020s). Regarding the study in general: The collaborator samples originated in the United States, Italy and Spain and spanned the acute and convalescent phases of COVID-19. The material from the prospective study consisted of cDNA or gDNA derived from T cells, B-cell-depleted T cells, or PBMCs. The dataset comprised deeply sampled blood TCRbeta repertoires from subjects exposed to, actively infected with, or recovered from COVID-19. The repertoires were made available in a free public database intended to serve as a resource for research on the immune response to SARS-CoV-2. Samples were obtained from the ongoing ImmuneRACE study (first 160 participants) and from 1,254 subjects provided by 6 global collaborators. Sample metadata almost always included a de-identified subject ID, COVID-19 status, age in years and sex. HLA class I and class II types, where available, came from metadata supplied by the sample provider rather than from assay-based typing.

In the prospective study, participants were roughly 18 to 95 years old, resided in around 25 geographic areas of the United States, and were enrolled through a virtual design. In the prospective study, cohorts were assigned on the basis of participant-reported clinical history obtained from a screening survey and a study questionnaire. Each participant in the prospective study had whole blood, serum and a nasopharyngeal or oropharyngeal swab collected by mobile phlebotomists. Prospective study participants could optionally give additional blood draws and questionnaires over a roughly two-month period. Blood samples from the prospective study were shipped frozen or at room temperature prior to DNA extraction. General findings and caveats noted by the study authors: Clinical and demographic metadata were provided uncurated, with the amount varying by source and participant.

Worth noting for this clone: What antigen it recognizes has not been identified. No base qualities exist here, and no much larger clone lies one base off it.

TCRbeta CDR3 regions were amplified from genomic DNA by means of the immunoSEQ Assay, a bias-controlled multiplex PCR. The source study handled its data this way. The number of nucleated cells in each sample was estimated from the amplification of reference gene primers within the assay. Sequence reads were collapsed and filtered to measure the absolute abundance of every unique TCRbeta CDR3 rearrangement. For each sample, productive Simpson clonality was calculated as the square root of Simpson's diversity index across productive rearrangements. This immuneACCESS table, as held by TCRdb, lists in-frame sequences with V and J called but not all clones. Of the missing ones, under half trace to an unresolved V gene in checked studies; the others have no known cause. Clone size and the V and J calls come from that table; the DNA yielded D and trimming. The sample has more than 200,000 clones on record, more than 70% of them singletons. The ten most abundant clones make up 6.5% to 8.5% of the sample.

Sequences MDHEN (CDR1) and SYDVKM (CDR2) are obtained from the germline V gene. Taken from cysteine to phenylalanine, the CDR3 has 17 residues. Only CDR3 DNA remains: 51 bases, in frame from the first base. Clipping removes 2 bases from V and 3 bases from J, with 10 as the unmatched junction base count. The rearrangement joined TRBV28 to TRBJ2-7, with 10 middle bases fitting TRBD2. Sequencing was carried out using PBMCs or T cells enriched from blood (not recorded which). The clonotype was recovered from a woman aged 40 to 50 with acute COVID-19. The nucleotide sequence is TGTGCCAGCAGTTTAGGACTAGCGGACGACCTAAGCTACGAGCAGTACTTC. Its product reads: CASSLGLADDLSYEQYF.